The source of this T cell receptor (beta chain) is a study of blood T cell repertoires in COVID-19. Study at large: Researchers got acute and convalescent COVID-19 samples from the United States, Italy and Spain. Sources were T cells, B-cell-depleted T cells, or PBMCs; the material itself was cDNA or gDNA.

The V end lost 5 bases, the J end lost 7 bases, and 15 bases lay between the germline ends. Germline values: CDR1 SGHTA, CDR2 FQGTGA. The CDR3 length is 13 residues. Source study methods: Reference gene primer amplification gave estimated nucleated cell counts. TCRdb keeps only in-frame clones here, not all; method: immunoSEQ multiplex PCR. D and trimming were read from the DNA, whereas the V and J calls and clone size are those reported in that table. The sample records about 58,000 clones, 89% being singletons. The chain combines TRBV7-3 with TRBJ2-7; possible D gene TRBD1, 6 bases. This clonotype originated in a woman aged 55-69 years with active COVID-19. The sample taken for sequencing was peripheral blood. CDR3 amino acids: CASSPGQGQEQYF. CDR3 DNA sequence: TGTGCCAGCAGCCCGGGGCAGGGGCAGGAGCAGTACTTC.